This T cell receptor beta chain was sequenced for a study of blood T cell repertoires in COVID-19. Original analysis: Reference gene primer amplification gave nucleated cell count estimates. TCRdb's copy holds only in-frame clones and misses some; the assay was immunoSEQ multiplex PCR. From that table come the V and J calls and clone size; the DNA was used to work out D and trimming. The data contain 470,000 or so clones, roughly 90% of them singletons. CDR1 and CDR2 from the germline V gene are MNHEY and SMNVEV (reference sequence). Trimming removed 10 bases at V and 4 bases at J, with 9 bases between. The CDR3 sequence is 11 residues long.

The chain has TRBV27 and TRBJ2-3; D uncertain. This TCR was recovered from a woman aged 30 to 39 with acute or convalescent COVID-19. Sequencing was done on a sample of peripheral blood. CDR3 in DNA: TGTGCCACTACTAAAGCAGATACGCAGTATTTT. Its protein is CATTKADTQYF.